Sequencing of this T cell receptor beta chain was carried out in a study of siplizumab effects on memory and regulatory T cells. Per the germline V gene, CDR1 is SNHLY and CDR2 is FYNNEI. The CDR3 sequence is 16 residues long. V was clipped by 4 bases and J by 4 bases; unmatched bases: 8. The repertoire was sequenced with immunoSEQ multiplex PCR; TCRdb's copy has only in-frame clones and lacks some. The sample includes over 80,000 clones, approximately 88% of them seen just once. The material sequenced was Tregs sorted from blood. The chain joins TRBV2 to TRBJ2-5; 11 bases map to TRBD2. This receptor was obtained from a human donor in good health. The CDR3 DNA reads as TGTGCCAGCAGTGTAGGTAGCGGGGGGGCCGGAGAGACCCAGTACTTC. Amino acids: CASSVGSGGAGETQYF.